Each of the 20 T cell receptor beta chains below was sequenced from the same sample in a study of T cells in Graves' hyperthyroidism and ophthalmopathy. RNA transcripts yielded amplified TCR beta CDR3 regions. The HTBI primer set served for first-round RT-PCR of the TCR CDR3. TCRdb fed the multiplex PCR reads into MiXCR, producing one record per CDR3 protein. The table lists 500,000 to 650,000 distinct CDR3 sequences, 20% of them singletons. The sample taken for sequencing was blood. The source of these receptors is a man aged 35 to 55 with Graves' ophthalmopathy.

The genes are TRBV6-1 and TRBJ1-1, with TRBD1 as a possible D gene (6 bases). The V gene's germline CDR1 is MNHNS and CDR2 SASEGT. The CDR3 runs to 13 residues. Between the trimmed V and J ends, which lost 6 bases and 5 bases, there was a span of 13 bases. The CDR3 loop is CASRRHRDTEAFF. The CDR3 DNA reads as TGTGCCAGCAGACGACACAGGGATACTGAAGCTTTCTTT.

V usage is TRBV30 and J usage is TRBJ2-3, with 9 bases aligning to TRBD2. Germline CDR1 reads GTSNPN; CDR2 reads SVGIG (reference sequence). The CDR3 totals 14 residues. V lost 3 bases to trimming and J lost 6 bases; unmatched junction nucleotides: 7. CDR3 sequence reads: CAWSRGGAGDTQYF. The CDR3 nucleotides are TGTGCCTGGAGCCGCGGGGGGGCAGGGGATACGCAGTATTTT.

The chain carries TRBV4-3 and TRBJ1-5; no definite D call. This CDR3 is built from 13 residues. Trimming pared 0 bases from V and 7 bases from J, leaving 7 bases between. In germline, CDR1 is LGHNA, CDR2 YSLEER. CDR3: CASSQDEAQPQHF. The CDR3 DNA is TGCGCCAGCAGCCAAGATGAGGCCCAGCCCCAGCATTTT.

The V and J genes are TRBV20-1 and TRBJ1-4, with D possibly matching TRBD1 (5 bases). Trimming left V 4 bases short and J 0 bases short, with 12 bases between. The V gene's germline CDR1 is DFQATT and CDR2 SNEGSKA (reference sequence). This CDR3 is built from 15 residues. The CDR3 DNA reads TGCAGTGCTACAAGGGGCGGGACAACTAATGAAAAACTGTTTTTT. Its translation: CSATRGGTTNEKLFF.

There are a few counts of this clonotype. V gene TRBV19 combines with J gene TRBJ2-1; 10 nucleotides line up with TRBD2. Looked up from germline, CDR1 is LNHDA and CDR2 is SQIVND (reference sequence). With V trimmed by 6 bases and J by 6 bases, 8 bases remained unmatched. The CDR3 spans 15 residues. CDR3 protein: CASRNRLAGRNEQFF. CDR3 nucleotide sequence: TGTGCCAGTAGGAATAGACTAGCGGGCCGCAATGAGCAGTTCTTC.

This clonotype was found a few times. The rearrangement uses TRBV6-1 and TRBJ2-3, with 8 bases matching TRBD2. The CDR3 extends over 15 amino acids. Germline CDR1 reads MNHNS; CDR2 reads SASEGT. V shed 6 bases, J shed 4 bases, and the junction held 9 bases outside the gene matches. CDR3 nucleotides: TGTGCCAGCAGCCCTGGCGGGGGGCTTTCAGATACGCAGTATTTT. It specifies CASSPGGGLSDTQYF.

The CDR3 reads CASSNLQGALLNEQFF. The CDR3 bases are TGTGCCAGCAGTAACTTACAGGGGGCCCTCTTGAATGAGCAGTTCTTC. The rearrangement links TRBV6-2 or TRBV6-3 to TRBJ2-1, with TRBD1 matching over 9 bases. The V and J ends lost 5 bases and 7 bases, in that order; junction bases with no gene match: 12. Germline V lookup: CDR1 MNHEY, CDR2 SVGEGT. CDR3 length equals 16 residues.

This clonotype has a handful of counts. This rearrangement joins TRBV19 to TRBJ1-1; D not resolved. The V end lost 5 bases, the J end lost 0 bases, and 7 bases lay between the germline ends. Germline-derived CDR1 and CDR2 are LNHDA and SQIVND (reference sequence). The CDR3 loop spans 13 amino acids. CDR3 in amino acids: CASSVILNTEAFF. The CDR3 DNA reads TGTGCCAGTAGTGTCATATTGAACACTGAAGCTTTCTTT. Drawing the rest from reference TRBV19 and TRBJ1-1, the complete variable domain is DGGITQSPKYLFRKEGQNVTLSCEQNLNHDAMYWYRQDPGQGLRLIYYSQIVNDFQKGDIAEGYSVSREKKESFPLTVTSAQKNPTAFYLCASSVILNTEAFFGQGTRLTVV.

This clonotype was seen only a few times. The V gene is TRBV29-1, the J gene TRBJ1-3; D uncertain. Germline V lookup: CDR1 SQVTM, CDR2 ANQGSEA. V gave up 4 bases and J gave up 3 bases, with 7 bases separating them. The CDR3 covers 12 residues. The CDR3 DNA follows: TGCAGCGTTGTAATCGGTGGAAACACCATATATTTT. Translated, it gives CSVVIGGNTIYF.

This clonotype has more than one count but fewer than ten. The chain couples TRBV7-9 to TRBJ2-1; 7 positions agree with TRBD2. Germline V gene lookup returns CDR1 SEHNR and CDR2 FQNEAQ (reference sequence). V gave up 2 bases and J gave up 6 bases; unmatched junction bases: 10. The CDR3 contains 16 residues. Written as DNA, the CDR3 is TGTGCCAGCAGCTTATTTAGGGCTAGCGGTTTCAATGAGCAGTTCTTC. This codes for CASSLFRASGFNEQFF.

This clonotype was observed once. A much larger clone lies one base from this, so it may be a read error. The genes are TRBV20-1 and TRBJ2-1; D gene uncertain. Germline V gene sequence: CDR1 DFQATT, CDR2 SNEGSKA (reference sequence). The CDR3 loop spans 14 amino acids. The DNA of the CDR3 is TGCGGTGCTTCCCACCCGGTTCCTTACAATGAGCAGTTCTTC. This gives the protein CGASHPVPYNEQFF.

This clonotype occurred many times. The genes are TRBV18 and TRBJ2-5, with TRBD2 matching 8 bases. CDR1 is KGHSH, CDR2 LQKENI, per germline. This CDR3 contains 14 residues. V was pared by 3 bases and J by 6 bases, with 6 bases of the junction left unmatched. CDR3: CASSPPGLGKTQYF. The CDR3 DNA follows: TGTGCCAGCTCACCTCCGGGACTAGGGAAGACCCAGTACTTC.

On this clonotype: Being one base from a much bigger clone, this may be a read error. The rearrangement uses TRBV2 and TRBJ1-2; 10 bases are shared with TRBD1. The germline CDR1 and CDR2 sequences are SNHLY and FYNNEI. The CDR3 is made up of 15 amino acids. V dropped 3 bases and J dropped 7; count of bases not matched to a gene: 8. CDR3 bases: TGTGCCAGCAGTGATAAGGGGACAGGGGACTGTGGCTACACCTTC. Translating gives CASSDKGTGDCGYTF.

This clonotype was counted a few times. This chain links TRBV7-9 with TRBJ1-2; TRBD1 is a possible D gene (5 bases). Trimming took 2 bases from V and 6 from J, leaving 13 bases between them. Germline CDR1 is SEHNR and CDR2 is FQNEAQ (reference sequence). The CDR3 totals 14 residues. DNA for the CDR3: TGTGCCAGCAGCTTATCCCAGCAGGGTCATGGCTACACCTTC. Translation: CASSLSQQGHGYTF.

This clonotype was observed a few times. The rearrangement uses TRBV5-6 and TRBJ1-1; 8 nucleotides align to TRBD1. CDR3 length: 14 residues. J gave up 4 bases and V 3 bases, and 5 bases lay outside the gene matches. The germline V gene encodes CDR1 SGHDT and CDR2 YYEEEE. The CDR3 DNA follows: TGTGCCAGCAGCTACGGACAGGGCCTCACTGAAGCTTTCTTT. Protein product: CASSYGQGLTEAFF.

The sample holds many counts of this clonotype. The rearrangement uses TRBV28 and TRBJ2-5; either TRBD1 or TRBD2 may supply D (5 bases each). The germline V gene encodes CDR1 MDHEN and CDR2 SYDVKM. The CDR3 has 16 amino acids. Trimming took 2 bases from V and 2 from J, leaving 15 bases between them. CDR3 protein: CASSLNGQGEQETQYF. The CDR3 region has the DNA TGTGCCAGCAGTTTAAATGGCCAGGGAGAACAAGAGACCCAGTACTTC.

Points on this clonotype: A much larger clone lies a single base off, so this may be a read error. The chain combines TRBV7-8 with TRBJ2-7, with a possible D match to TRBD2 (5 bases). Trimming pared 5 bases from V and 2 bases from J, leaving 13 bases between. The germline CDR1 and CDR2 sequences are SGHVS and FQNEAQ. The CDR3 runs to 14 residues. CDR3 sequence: CASSPPHGAYEQYF. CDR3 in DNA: TGTGCCAGCAGCCCCCCCCACGGGGCCTACGAGCAGTACTTC.

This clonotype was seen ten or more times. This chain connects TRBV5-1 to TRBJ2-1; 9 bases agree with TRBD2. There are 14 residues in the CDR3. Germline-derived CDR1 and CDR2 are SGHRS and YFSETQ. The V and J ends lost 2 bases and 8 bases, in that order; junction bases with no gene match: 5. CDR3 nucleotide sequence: TGCGCCAGCAGCTTCGCGGGAGGGTCGGATGAGCAGTTCTTC. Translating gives CASSFAGGSDEQFF.

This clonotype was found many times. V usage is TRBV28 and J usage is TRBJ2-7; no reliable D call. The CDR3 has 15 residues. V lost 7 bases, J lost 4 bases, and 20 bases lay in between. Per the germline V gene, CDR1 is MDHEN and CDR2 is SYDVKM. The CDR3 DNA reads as TGTGCCAGCAACCCCCGGGCCCTATCACTGTACGAGCAGTACTTC. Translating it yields CASNPRALSLYEQYF.

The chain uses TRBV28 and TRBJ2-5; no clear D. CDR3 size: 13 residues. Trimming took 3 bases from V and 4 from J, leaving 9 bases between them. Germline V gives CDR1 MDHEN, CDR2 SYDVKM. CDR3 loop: CASSFGHIETQYF. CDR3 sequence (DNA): TGTGCCAGCAGTTTTGGCCATATAGAGACCCAGTACTTC.